This T cell receptor (beta chain) was captured in a study of neoadjuvant anti-PD-1 for oral cavity cancer. Six replicates per PBMC sample, mostly from around 500 ng of genomic DNA. Clones were read by immunoSEQ multiplex PCR, and TCRdb kept only the in-frame ones, dropping some. The repertoire consists of some 14,000 clones, with about 76% occurring once and the leading ten covering 3%. This CDR3 comprises 14 residues. The germline CDR1 and CDR2 sequences are SGHAT and FQNNGV. V dropped 1 base and J dropped 3 bases, with 10 bases sitting between them. Time point here: after neoadjuvant nivolumab, at surgical resection. Stage II-IVA oral cavity squamous cell carcinoma was new and untreated by systemic or radiation therapy. The patients had HPV-negative, locally advanced oral cavity squamous cell carcinoma. The sample holds a few counts of this clone.

This sample comprised PBMCs, obtained after nivolumab (anti-PD-1) treatment. This sequence joins TRBV11-2 and TRBJ2-7; D is uncertain. The TCR comes from a person aged 35-79 years with oral cavity squamous cell carcinoma. CDR3 loop: CASSLGFANYEQYF. The CDR3, as DNA: TGTGCCAGCAGCTTAGGTTTCGCGAACTACGAGCAGTACTTC.